The clone carrying this TCR beta chain was seen at least ten times. Its matching antigen is unknown. This sample was included in a study of identical twins. General observations from the study: The authors noted that invariant MAIT and iNKT cells could partly confound zero-insertion analyses.

Template switching added a universal primer site; cDNA carried unique molecular identifiers. From the 5' RACE reads, TCRdb called clonotypes with MiXCR, one entry per CDR3 protein. The sample lists a few hundred thousand distinct CDR3 sequences, roughly 8.7% seen once, with approximately 3% in the top ten. The germline gives CDR1 SEHNR, CDR2 FQNEAQ (reference sequence). The CDR3 runs to 14 residues. Trimming shortened V by 5 bases and J by 1 base, and 10 bases separated the two germline ends. These same records also appear under a second study, on yellow fever vaccine responses in identical twins. According to that study: Twins' vaccine T cell responses were reported to seem partly convergent and partly personalized.

The chain couples TRBV7-9 to TRBJ2-3; weak D call: TRBD1 (5 bases). The sequence was obtained from a woman under 30 in good health. Sequencing input: CD8+ T cells sorted from blood. The CDR3 sequence: CASSTGHRTDTQYF. In nucleotides, the CDR3 is TGTGCCAGCAGCACAGGACACCGCACAGATACGCAGTATTTT.